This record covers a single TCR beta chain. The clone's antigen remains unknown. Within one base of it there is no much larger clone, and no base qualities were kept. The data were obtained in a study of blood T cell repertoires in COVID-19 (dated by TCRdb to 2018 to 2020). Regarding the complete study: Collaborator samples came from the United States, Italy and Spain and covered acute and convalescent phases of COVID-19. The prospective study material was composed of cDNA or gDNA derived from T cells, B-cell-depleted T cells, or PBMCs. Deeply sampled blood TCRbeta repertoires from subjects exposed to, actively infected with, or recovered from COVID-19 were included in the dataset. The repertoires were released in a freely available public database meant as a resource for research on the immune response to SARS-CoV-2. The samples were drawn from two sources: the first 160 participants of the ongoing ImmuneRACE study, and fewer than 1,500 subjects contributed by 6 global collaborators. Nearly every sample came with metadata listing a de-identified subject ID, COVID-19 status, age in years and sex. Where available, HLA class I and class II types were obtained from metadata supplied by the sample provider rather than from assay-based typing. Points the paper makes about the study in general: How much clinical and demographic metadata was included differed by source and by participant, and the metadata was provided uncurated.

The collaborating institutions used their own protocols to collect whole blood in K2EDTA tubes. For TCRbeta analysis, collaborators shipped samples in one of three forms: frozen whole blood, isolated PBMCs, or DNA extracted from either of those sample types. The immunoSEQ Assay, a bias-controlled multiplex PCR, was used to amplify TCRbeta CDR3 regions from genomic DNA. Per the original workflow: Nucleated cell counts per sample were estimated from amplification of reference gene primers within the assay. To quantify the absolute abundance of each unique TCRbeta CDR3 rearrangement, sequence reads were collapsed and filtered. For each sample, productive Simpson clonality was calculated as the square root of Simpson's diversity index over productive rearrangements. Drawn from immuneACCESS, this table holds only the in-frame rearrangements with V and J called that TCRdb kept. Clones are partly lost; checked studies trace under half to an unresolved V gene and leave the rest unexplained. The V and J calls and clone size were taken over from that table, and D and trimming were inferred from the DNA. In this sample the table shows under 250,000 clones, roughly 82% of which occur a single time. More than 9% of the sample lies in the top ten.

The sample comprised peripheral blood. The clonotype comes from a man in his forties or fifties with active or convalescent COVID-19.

The sequenced DNA is TGTGCCAGCAGCAGAGGACAGGGGCTAGGGTACAATGAGCAGTTCTTC. This yields the protein CASSRGQGLGYNEQFF. In this chain, TRBV7-6 is recombined with TRBJ2-1, with 9 bases matching TRBD1. The cysteine opens and the phenylalanine closes a CDR3 of 16 amino acids. Only CDR3 DNA remains: 48 bases, in frame from the first base. CDR1 is given as SGHVS and CDR2 as FNYEAQ, both from the germline V gene. The junction shows trimming of 5 bases on V and 4 bases on J, and the gene matches do not reach 9 bases of it. Reference TRBV7-6 and TRBJ2-1 proteins supply the regions before and after the CDR3; the full variable domain is: GAGVSQSPRYKVTKRGQDVALRCDPISGHVSLYWYRQALGQGPEFLTYFNYEAQQDKSGLPNDRFSAERPEGSISTLTIQRTEQRDSAMYRCASSRGQGLGYNEQFFGPGTRLTVL.